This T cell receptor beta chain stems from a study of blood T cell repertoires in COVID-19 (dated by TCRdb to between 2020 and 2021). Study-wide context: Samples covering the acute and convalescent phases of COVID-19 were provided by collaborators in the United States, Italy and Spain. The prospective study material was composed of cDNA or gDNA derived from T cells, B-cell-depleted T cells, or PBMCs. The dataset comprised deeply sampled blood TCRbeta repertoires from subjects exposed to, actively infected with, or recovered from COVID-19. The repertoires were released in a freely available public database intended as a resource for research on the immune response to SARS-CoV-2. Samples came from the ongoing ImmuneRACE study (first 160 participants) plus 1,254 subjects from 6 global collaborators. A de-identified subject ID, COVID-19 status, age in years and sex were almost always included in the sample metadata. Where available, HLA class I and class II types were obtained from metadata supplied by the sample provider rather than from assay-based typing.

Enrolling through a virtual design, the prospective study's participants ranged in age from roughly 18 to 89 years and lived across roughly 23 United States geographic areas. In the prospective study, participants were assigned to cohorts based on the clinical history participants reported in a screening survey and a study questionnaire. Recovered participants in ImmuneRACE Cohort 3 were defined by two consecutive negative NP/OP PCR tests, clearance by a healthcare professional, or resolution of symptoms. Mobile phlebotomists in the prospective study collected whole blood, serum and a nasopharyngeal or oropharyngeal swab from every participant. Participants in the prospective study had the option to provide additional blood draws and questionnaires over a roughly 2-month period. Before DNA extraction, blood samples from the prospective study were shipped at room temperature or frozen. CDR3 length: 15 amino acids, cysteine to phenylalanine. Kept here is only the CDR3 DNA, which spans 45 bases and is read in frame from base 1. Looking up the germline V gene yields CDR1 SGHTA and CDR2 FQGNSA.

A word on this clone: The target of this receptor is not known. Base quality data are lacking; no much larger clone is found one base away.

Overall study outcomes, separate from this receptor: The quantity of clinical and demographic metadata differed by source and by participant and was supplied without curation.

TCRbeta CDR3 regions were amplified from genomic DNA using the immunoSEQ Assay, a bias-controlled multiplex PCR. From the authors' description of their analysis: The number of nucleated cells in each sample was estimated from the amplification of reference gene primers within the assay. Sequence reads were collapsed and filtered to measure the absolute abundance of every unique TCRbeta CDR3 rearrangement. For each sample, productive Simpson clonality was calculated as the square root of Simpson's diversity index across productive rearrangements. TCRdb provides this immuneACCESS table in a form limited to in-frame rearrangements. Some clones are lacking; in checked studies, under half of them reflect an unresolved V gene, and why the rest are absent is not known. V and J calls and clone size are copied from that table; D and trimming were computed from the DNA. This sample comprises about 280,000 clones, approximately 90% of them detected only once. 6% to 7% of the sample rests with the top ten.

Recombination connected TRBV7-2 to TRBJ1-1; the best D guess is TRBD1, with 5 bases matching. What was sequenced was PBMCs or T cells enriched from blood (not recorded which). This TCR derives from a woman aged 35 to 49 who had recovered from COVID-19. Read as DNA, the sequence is TGTGCTAGCGGCAGGGCCGGGTCGATGAACACTGAAGCTTTCTTT. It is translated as CASGRAGSMNTEAFF.